This T cell receptor beta chain was recovered during a study of early T cells in non-severe SARS-CoV-2 infection. Each CDR3 protein is one row after TCRdb ran MiXCR on the 5' RACE reads. This table holds tens of thousands of distinct CDR3 sequences, more than 10% found once. Germline-derived CDR1 and CDR2 are SGHAT and FQNNGV. This CDR3 has 16 residues. V lost 5 bases, J lost 6 bases, and 11 bases stayed unmatched. This clonotype was obtained from an adult who was a healthcare worker with PCR-confirmed SARS-CoV-2 infection or an uninfected control (not recorded which). The chain employs TRBV11-2 and TRBJ2-2; 8 bases map to TRBD1. Here the sequenced sample was whole blood, taken at baseline. The CDR3 nucleotides are TGTGCCAGCAGCCCCCGACAGGGGTTTTTGTCCGGGGAGCTGTTTTTT. Residues: CASSPRQGFLSGELFF.